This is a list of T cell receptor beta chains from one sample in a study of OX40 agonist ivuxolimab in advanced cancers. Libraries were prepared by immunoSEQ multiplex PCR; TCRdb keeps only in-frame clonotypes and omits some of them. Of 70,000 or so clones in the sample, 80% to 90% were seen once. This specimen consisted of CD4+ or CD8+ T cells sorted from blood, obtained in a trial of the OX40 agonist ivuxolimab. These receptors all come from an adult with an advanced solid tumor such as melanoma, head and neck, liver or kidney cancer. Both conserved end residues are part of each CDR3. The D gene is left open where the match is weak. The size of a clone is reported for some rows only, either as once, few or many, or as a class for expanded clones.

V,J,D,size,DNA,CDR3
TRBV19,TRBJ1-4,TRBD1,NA,TGTGCCAGTAGTACCCGGACAGGGAATGAAAAACTGTTTTTT,CASSTRTGNEKLFF
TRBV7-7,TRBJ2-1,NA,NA,TGTGCTAGCAGCCCGACGGGAGCGTCGTCCTACAATGAGCAGTTCTTC,CASSPTGASSYNEQFF
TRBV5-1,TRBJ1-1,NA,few,TGCGCCAGCAGCCAGGGACATCAGGCAGTCACTGAAGCTTTCTTT,CASSQGHQAVTEAFF
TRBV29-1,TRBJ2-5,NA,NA,TGCAGCGTTGAACTCAGGATCCAAGAGACCCAGTACTTC,CSVELRIQETQYF
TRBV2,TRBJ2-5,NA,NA,TGTGCCAGCAGCCAGGGAGGTAGGGAGACCCAGTACTTC,CASSQGGRETQYF
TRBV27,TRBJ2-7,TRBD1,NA,TGTGCCAGCAGTCCCCGACAGGGGTCCTACGAGCAGTACTTC,CASSPRQGSYEQYF
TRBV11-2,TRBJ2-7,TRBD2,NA,TGTGCCAGCAGCCTAGTTAGCGGGAGGACCTACGAGCAGTACTTC,CASSLVSGRTYEQYF
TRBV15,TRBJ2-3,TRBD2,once,TGTGCCACCAGCAGAGAACAGACTAGCGTCGGCACAGATACGCAGTATTTT,CATSREQTSVGTDTQYF
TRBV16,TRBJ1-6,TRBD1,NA,TGTGCCAGCAGCCAACAGGGGGGATTTTGGTCACCCCTCCACTTT,CASSQQGGFWSPLHF
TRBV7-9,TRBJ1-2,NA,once,TGTGCCAGCAGCCCCGCCATTATCACCAACTATGGCTACACCTTC,CASSPAIITNYGYTF
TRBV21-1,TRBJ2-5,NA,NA,TGTGCCAGCAGCAAATTTTCGGGTCAAGTCAGACAAGAGACCCAGTACTTC,CASSKFSGQVRQETQYF